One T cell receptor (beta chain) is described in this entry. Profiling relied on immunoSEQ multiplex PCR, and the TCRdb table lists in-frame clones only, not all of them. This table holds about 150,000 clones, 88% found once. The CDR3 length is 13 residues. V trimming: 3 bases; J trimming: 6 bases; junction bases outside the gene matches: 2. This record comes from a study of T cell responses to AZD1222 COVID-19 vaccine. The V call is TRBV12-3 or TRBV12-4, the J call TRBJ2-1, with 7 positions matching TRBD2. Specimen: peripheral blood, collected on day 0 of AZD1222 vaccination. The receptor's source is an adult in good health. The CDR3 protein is CASSFGGGNEQFF. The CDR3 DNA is TGTGCCAGCAGTTTTGGCGGGGGCAATGAGCAGTTCTTC.